Listed below are T cell receptor beta chains from one sample, sequenced in a study of CD8+CD57+ T cells in acquired aplastic anemia. Each CDR3 protein gets one entry after TCRdb re-called the reads with MiXCR. The table includes 120,000 or so distinct CDR3 sequences, around 48% detected once. Sequenced input: sorted CD4+, CD8+, or CD8+CD57+ T cells (not recorded which) from PBMCs. These receptors all come from a human donor in good health, serving as a control. The conserved cysteine and the conserved F or W are not part of the CDR3 here. D genes are given only for firm matches. Size values are once, few and many counts, or a class for expanded clones, and some rows have none.

J	D	V	size	CDR3
TRBJ2-3	TRBD2	TRBV6-1	.	ASTAIAGGPGTDTQY
TRBJ2-7	.	TRBV19	many	ASRLRTDSSYEQY
TRBJ2-6	.	TRBV20-1	.	SARTGDSGANVLT
TRBJ2-7	.	TRBV20-1	few	SATDSSYEQY
TRBJ2-5	.	TRBV19	many	AISRGRSETQY
TRBJ2-2	.	TRBV7-8	.	ASSYHTRGRGAGELF
TRBJ1-5	TRBD1	TRBV20-1	many	STVNRGSNQPQH
TRBJ2-5	.	TRBV20-1	.	SARGPGEETQY
TRBJ1-5	.	TRBV30	many	AWSVSGSPAQPQH
TRBJ2-5	TRBD1	TRBV5-1	few	ASSLGGTGGMETQY
TRBJ2-3	TRBD1	TRBV5-1	many	ASSSGQNWPDTQY
TRBJ1-6	.	TRBV19	.	ASSIRSSLH
TRBJ2-3	.	TRBV19	many	ASSIVGTQY
TRBJ1-2	.	TRBV20-1	once	SARNRVDYGYT
TRBJ2-7	.	TRBV15	.	ATSRDGVGDREQY
TRBJ2-5	.	TRBV25-1	.	ASSESGGIEQETQY
TRBJ1-6	.	TRBV14	many	ASSQFPNSPLH
TRBJ1-1	.	TRBV7-2	many	ASSFGAGTEAF
TRBJ2-5	.	TRBV7-8	.	ASSPQRRTPQETQY
TRBJ1-2	.	TRBV7-2	.	ASSLVGGQN
TRBJ1-6	.	TRBV2	.	ASSLAAGSNSPLH
TRBJ1-3	TRBD1	TRBV7-2	many	ASSLQGAPGNTIY
TRBJ2-1	.	TRBV19	.	ASTSAGTYNEQF
TRBJ1-1	.	TRBV19	few	ASSSGTENTEAF
TRBJ1-5	.	TRBV19	many	ASSIAPGSRQQPQH
TRBJ1-2	TRBD1	TRBV2	.	ASSGTVLNYGYT
TRBJ1-2	.	TRBV6-5	.	ASSSAANYGYT
TRBJ2-5	.	TRBV29-1	.	SVEGTVQETQY
TRBJ2-3	TRBD1	TRBV7-8	.	ASSPGTGREDTQY
TRBJ1-1	.	TRBV29-1	.	SVVGTSNTEAF
TRBJ1-2	.	TRBV29-1	once	SVGRADGYT
TRBJ2-1	.	TRBV11-1	.	ASSPSWVRNEQF
TRBJ2-7	TRBD1	TRBV2	.	AARDRGDEQY
TRBJ1-4	.	TRBV5-1	many	ASSNITMGEKLF
TRBJ1-3	.	TRBV2	.	ALSSSGNTIY
TRBJ1-4	.	TRBV19	many	ASSIGQKITNEKLF
TRBJ2-7	.	TRBV12-3/TRBV12-4	many	ASSPDITVGEQY
TRBJ1-5	.	TRBV20-1	.	SASGRGQPQH
TRBJ2-3	.	TRBV5-1	.	ASSLITSTDTQY
TRBJ2-6	TRBD1	TRBV25-1	.	ASSRGTARSSGANVLT
TRBJ2-7	.	TRBV20-1	many	SARDPTGQHGGEQY